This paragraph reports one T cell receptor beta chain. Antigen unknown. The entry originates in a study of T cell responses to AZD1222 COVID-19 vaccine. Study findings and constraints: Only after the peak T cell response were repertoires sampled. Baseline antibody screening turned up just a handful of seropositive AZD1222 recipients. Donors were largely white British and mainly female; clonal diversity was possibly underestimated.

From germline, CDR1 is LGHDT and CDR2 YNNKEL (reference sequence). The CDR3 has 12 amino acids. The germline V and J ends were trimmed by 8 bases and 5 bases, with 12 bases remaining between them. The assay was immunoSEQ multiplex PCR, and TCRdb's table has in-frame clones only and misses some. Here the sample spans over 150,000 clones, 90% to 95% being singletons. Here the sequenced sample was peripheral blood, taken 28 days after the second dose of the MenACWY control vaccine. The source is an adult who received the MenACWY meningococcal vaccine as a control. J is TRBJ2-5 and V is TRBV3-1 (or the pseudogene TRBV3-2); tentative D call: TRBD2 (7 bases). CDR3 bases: TGTGCCAGCGGGGGGGGCGTTGAGACCCAGTACTTC. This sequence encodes CASGGGVETQYF.